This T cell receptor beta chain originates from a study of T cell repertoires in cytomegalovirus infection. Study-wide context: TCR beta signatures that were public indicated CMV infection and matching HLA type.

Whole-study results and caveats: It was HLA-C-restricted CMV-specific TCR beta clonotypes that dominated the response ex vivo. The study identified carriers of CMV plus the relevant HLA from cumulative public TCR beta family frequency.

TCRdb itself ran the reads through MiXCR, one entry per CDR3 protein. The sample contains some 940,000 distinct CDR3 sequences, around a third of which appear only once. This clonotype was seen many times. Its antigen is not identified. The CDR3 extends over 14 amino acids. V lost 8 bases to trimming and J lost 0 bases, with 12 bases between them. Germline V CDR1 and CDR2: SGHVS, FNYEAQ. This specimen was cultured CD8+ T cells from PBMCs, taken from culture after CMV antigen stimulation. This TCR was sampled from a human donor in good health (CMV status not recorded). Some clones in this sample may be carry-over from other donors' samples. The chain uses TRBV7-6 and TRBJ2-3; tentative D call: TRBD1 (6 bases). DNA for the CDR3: TGTGCCAGCCAAAGGGGGAGAAGCACAGATACGCAGTATTTT. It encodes CASQRGRSTDTQYF.